This is a list of T cell receptor beta chains from one sample in a study of blood T cell repertoires in COVID-19. This table comes from immunoSEQ multiplex PCR, and its TCRdb copy is limited to in-frame clones, with some not included. The sample holds around 190,000 clones, roughly 80% seen once. Source material: PBMCs or T cells enriched from blood (not recorded which). These receptors originate from a woman in her twenties or thirties who had recovered from COVID-19. CDR3s include the opening cysteine and the closing phenylalanine or tryptophan. The D gene is left open where the match is weak. The listing skips clone size in some rows; elsewhere it reads once, few, many or a size class.

CDR3 protein: CASSFGQDNQPQHF; CDR3 DNA: TGTGCCAGCAGTTTCGGACAGGACAATCAGCCCCAGCATTTT; V gene: TRBV27; D gene: TRBD1; J gene: TRBJ1-5; clone size: few
CDR3 protein: CATMLRTGTVNYGYTF; CDR3 DNA: TGTGCCACCATGCTTCGGACCGGGACAGTTAACTATGGCTACACCTTC; V gene: TRBV27; D gene: TRBD1; J gene: TRBJ1-2; clone size: -
CDR3 protein: CASSAGTSGTSQETQYF; CDR3 DNA: TGTGCCAGCAGTGCTGGGACTAGCGGGACCTCCCAAGAGACCCAGTACTTC; V gene: TRBV28; D gene: TRBD2; J gene: TRBJ2-5; clone size: -
CDR3 protein: CASSSGLAGRTGELFF; CDR3 DNA: TGTGCCAGCAGTTCAGGTCTAGCGGGCCGCACCGGGGAGCTGTTTTTT; V gene: TRBV6-5; D gene: TRBD2; J gene: TRBJ2-2; clone size: -
CDR3 protein: CASSYGAVNTEAFF; CDR3 DNA: TGTGCCAGCAGTTACGGGGCTGTGAACACTGAAGCTTTCTTT; V gene: TRBV6-5; D gene: -; J gene: TRBJ1-1; clone size: once
CDR3 protein: CASSSITSGTYTGELFF; CDR3 DNA: TGTGCCAGCAGTTCAATCACTAGCGGGACTTACACCGGGGAGCTGTTTTTT; V gene: TRBV28; D gene: TRBD2; J gene: TRBJ2-2; clone size: -
CDR3 protein: CASSLRWRRGANTEAFF; CDR3 DNA: TGTGCCAGCAGTTTACGCTGGCGACGGGGGGCGAACACTGAAGCTTTCTTT; V gene: TRBV28; D gene: -; J gene: TRBJ1-1; clone size: -
CDR3 protein: CASNQAGGSSYEQYF; CDR3 DNA: TGTGCCAGCAACCAAGCGGGAGGGAGCTCCTACGAGCAGTACTTC; V gene: TRBV2; D gene: TRBD2; J gene: TRBJ2-7; clone size: -
CDR3 protein: CASSFGRADTQYF; CDR3 DNA: TGTGCCAGCAGCTTCGGCAGGGCAGATACGCAGTATTTT; V gene: TRBV5-6; D gene: -; J gene: TRBJ2-3; clone size: -
CDR3 protein: CASSLSIARGYTF; CDR3 DNA: TGCGCCAGCAGCTTGTCTATTGCAAGAGGCTACACCTTC; V gene: TRBV5-1; D gene: -; J gene: TRBJ1-2; clone size: -
CDR3 protein: CATLGGGYEQFF; CDR3 DNA: TGTGCCACCCTAGGCGGGGGGTATGAGCAGTTCTTC; V gene: TRBV11-2; D gene: TRBD2; J gene: TRBJ2-1; clone size: -
CDR3 protein: CASSLVAGDREQFF; CDR3 DNA: TGTGCCAGCAGTTTGGTAGCGGGAGACCGTGAGCAGTTCTTC; V gene: TRBV28; D gene: TRBD2; J gene: TRBJ2-1; clone size: -
CDR3 protein: CASSSSGLDNSPLHF; CDR3 DNA: TGTGCCAGCAGCTCCTCGGGGTTGGATAATTCACCCCTCCACTTT; V gene: TRBV7-8; D gene: -; J gene: TRBJ1-6; clone size: many
CDR3 protein: CASSPQGIYGTDTQYF; CDR3 DNA: TGTGCCAGCAGTCCCCAGGGTATTTACGGCACAGATACGCAGTATTTT; V gene: TRBV28; D gene: -; J gene: TRBJ2-3; clone size: -
CDR3 protein: CASSPPTANYGYTF; CDR3 DNA: TGCGCCAGCAGCCCCCCCACAGCTAACTATGGCTACACCTTC; V gene: TRBV5-1; D gene: -; J gene: TRBJ1-2; clone size: -
CDR3 protein: CASSQGAGWGYGYTF; CDR3 DNA: TGTGCCAGCAGCCAGGGGGCAGGCTGGGGCTATGGCTACACCTTC; V gene: TRBV28; D gene: TRBD1; J gene: TRBJ1-2; clone size: -
CDR3 protein: CASSSGRPNNF; CDR3 DNA: TGTGCCAGCAGTTCAGGCCGACCAAATAACTTT; V gene: TRBV6-5; D gene: -; J gene: TRBJ1-1; clone size: -
CDR3 protein: CASSPGRGNQPQHF; CDR3 DNA: TGTGCCAGCAGCCCGGGACGGGGGAATCAGCCCCAGCATTTT; V gene: TRBV5-6; D gene: -; J gene: TRBJ1-5; clone size: -
CDR3 protein: CASSLAGRDTQYF; CDR3 DNA: TGTGCCAGCAGCTTAGCGGGAAGGGATACGCAGTATTTT; V gene: TRBV11-2; D gene: -; J gene: TRBJ2-3; clone size: -
CDR3 protein: CASVTRERVNTEAFF; CDR3 DNA: TGTGCCAGCGTAACACGGGAACGAGTGAACACTGAAGCTTTCTTT; V gene: TRBV19; D gene: -; J gene: TRBJ1-1; clone size: -
CDR3 protein: CASRGGSTGNTIYF; CDR3 DNA: TGTGCCAGCCGTGGCGGTTCCACTGGAAACACCATATATTTT; V gene: TRBV6-6; D gene: -; J gene: TRBJ1-3; clone size: few
CDR3 protein: CASSHTGYTEAFF; CDR3 DNA: TGTGCCAGCAGCCACACGGGGTACACTGAAGCTTTCTTT; V gene: TRBV5-4; D gene: -; J gene: TRBJ1-1; clone size: -
CDR3 protein: CASSPNQGQGNTIYF; CDR3 DNA: TGTGCCAGCAGCCCAAACCAGGGACAGGGAAACACCATATATTTT; V gene: TRBV7-2; D gene: TRBD1; J gene: TRBJ1-3; clone size: -
CDR3 protein: CASSRPASGSTDTQYF; CDR3 DNA: TGCGCCAGCAGCCGTCCGGCTAGCGGGAGCACAGATACGCAGTATTTT; V gene: TRBV5-1; D gene: TRBD2; J gene: TRBJ2-3; clone size: -
CDR3 protein: CASSPDGANYGYTF; CDR3 DNA: TGTGCCAGCAGCCCGGATGGAGCCAACTATGGCTACACCTTC; V gene: TRBV3-1/TRBV3-2; D gene: -; J gene: TRBJ1-2; clone size: -
CDR3 protein: CSASSYNEQFF; CDR3 DNA: TGCAGTGCTTCCAGCTACAATGAGCAGTTCTTC; V gene: TRBV20-1; D gene: -; J gene: TRBJ2-1; clone size: -
CDR3 protein: CASSTHLWGQRISGNTIYF; CDR3 DNA: TGTGCCAGCAGTACCCATCTATGGGGGCAGCGAATCTCTGGAAACACCATATATTTT; V gene: TRBV2; D gene: -; J gene: TRBJ1-3; clone size: -
CDR3 protein: CASSHRGHTGELFF; CDR3 DNA: TGTGCCAGCAGCCACAGGGGGCACACCGGGGAGCTGTTTTTT; V gene: TRBV3-1/TRBV3-2; D gene: TRBD1; J gene: TRBJ2-2; clone size: -
CDR3 protein: CASSQASGPSSYNEQFF; CDR3 DNA: TGTGCCAGCAGCCAGGCTAGCGGGCCAAGCTCCTACAATGAGCAGTTCTTC; V gene: TRBV4-2; D gene: TRBD2; J gene: TRBJ2-1; clone size: -
CDR3 protein: CASSQDRRRLVLSNYGYTF; CDR3 DNA: TGTGCCAGCAGCCAAGATCGGCGCAGGCTTGTTCTATCTAACTATGGCTACACCTTC; V gene: TRBV3-1/TRBV3-2; D gene: -; J gene: TRBJ1-2; clone size: -
CDR3 protein: CASSPGRAKEKLFF; CDR3 DNA: TGTGCCAGCAGCCCCGGCAGGGCGAAGGAAAAACTGTTTTTT; V gene: TRBV7-3; D gene: -; J gene: TRBJ1-4; clone size: -
CDR3 protein: CASSPSPTVSSEKTDTQYF; CDR3 DNA: TGTGCCAGCAGCCCCTCCCCAACTGTAAGCTCCGAAAAAACAGATACGCAGTATTTT; V gene: TRBV5-5; D gene: -; J gene: TRBJ2-3; clone size: -
CDR3 protein: CASSGGGATDTQYF; CDR3 DNA: TGTGCCAGCAGCGGCGGGGGGGCCACAGATACGCAGTATTTT; V gene: TRBV6-5; D gene: TRBD2; J gene: TRBJ2-3; clone size: -
CDR3 protein: CVTHQQTNEKLFF; CDR3 DNA: TGTGTCACACACCAACAGACCAATGAAAAACTGTTTTTT; V gene: TRBV2; D gene: -; J gene: TRBJ1-4; clone size: few
CDR3 protein: CASRREAGDYNEQFF; CDR3 DNA: TGTGCCAGCAGGCGAGAGGCAGGGGATTACAATGAGCAGTTCTTC; V gene: TRBV5-4; D gene: -; J gene: TRBJ2-1; clone size: -
CDR3 protein: CASRPDSGTGNTEAFF; CDR3 DNA: TGCGCCAGCAGACCCGACTCCGGGACAGGAAACACTGAAGCTTTCTTT; V gene: TRBV5-1; D gene: TRBD1; J gene: TRBJ1-1; clone size: -
CDR3 protein: CASSVDRGPTDTQYF; CDR3 DNA: TGTGCCAGCAGCGTGGACAGGGGGCCAACAGATACGCAGTATTTT; V gene: TRBV13; D gene: TRBD1; J gene: TRBJ2-3; clone size: -
CDR3 protein: CASSRQGYNSPLHF; CDR3 DNA: TGTGCCAGCAGCCGCCAGGGGTATAATTCACCCCTCCACTTT; V gene: TRBV5-4; D gene: -; J gene: TRBJ1-6; clone size: -
CDR3 protein: CASSSGTPSGANVLTF; CDR3 DNA: TGTGCCAGCAGTTCCGGGACACCCTCTGGGGCCAACGTCCTGACTTTC; V gene: TRBV5-4; D gene: -; J gene: TRBJ2-6; clone size: -
CDR3 protein: CASRRTQGASGTGELFF; CDR3 DNA: TGTGCCAGCAGACGAACCCAGGGGGCCTCGGGGACCGGGGAGCTGTTTTTT; V gene: TRBV28; D gene: TRBD1; J gene: TRBJ2-2; clone size: once
CDR3 protein: CASSLARSPRDSPLHF; CDR3 DNA: TGTGCCAGCAGCTTAGCTCGCTCCCCGAGGGATTCACCCCTCCACTTT; V gene: TRBV7-2; D gene: -; J gene: TRBJ1-6; clone size: -
CDR3 protein: CASSSPGGQTLNYGYTF; CDR3 DNA: TGTGCCAGCAGTTCCCCCGGGGGACAGACTCTTAACTATGGCTACACCTTC; V gene: TRBV28; D gene: TRBD1; J gene: TRBJ1-2; clone size: -
CDR3 protein: CASSRDGQLAQHF; CDR3 DNA: TGTGCCAGCAGCAGAGATGGACAGCTGGCCCAGCATTTT; V gene: TRBV28; D gene: -; J gene: TRBJ1-5; clone size: -
CDR3 protein: CATSDRRQGGIGNQPQHF; CDR3 DNA: TGTGCCACCAGTGATCGCCGACAGGGTGGGATCGGCAATCAGCCCCAGCATTTT; V gene: TRBV24-1; D gene: TRBD1; J gene: TRBJ1-5; clone size: -
CDR3 protein: CASSLKDLSGGSSYEQYF; CDR3 DNA: TGCGCCAGCAGCTTGAAGGACCTCTCGGGCGGGAGCTCCTACGAGCAGTACTTC; V gene: TRBV5-1; D gene: TRBD2; J gene: TRBJ2-7; clone size: -
CDR3 protein: CSGGDRGEGYTF; CDR3 DNA: TGCAGCGGAGGGGACAGGGGGGAGGGCTACACCTTC; V gene: TRBV29-1; D gene: TRBD1; J gene: TRBJ1-2; clone size: -
CDR3 protein: CASSHGSSSYEQYF; CDR3 DNA: TGTGCCAGCAGCCACGGGTCCTCCTCCTACGAGCAGTACTTC; V gene: TRBV3-1/TRBV3-2; D gene: -; J gene: TRBJ2-7; clone size: -
CDR3 protein: CASSQSTSPSSYNEQFF; CDR3 DNA: TGTGCCAGCAGCCAATCCACTAGCCCCAGCTCCTACAATGAGCAGTTCTTC; V gene: TRBV4-2; D gene: -; J gene: TRBJ2-1; clone size: many
CDR3 protein: CASSLWTGLPDTQYF; CDR3 DNA: TGTGCCAGCAGCCTATGGACAGGGTTGCCAGATACGCAGTATTTT; V gene: TRBV7-9; D gene: TRBD1; J gene: TRBJ2-3; clone size: -
CDR3 protein: CASSYGTVTLMNTEAFF; CDR3 DNA: TGCGCCAGCAGCTATGGGACAGTGACTCTCATGAACACTGAAGCTTTCTTT; V gene: TRBV5-1; D gene: TRBD1; J gene: TRBJ1-1; clone size: -
CDR3 protein: CASSQDPLPGETQYF; CDR3 DNA: TGTGCCAGCAGCCAAGATCCACTCCCCGGAGAGACCCAGTACTTC; V gene: TRBV3-1/TRBV3-2; D gene: -; J gene: TRBJ2-5; clone size: -
CDR3 protein: CATSWGRGQPQHF; CDR3 DNA: TGTGCCACCAGCTGGGGCCGCGGTCAGCCCCAGCATTTT; V gene: TRBV15; D gene: -; J gene: TRBJ1-5; clone size: -
CDR3 protein: CATSRDEGGATEAFF; CDR3 DNA: TGTGCCACCAGCAGAGATGAGGGGGGGGCCACTGAAGCTTTCTTT; V gene: TRBV15; D gene: -; J gene: TRBJ1-1; clone size: -
CDR3 protein: CASSRTSGRGRWDTGELFF; CDR3 DNA: TGTGCCAGCAGTCGGACTAGCGGGAGAGGGCGATGGGACACCGGGGAGCTGTTTTTT; V gene: TRBV27; D gene: TRBD2; J gene: TRBJ2-2; clone size: -
CDR3 protein: CASSSGGGSNEKLFF; CDR3 DNA: TGTGCCAGCAGCTCTGGGGGGGGATCTAATGAAAAACTGTTTTTT; V gene: TRBV7-3; D gene: -; J gene: TRBJ1-4; clone size: once